Listed below are T cell receptor beta chains from one sample, sequenced in a study of cytomegalovirus exposure and HLA in healthy donors. Repertoires were generated with immunoSEQ multiplex PCR, while TCRdb's copy carries only in-frame clones and drops some. This sample yields 220,000 or so clones, of which more than 60% are seen a single time; 1.5% to 2% belongs to the top ten. The sequenced material came from PBMCs. All receptors come from a woman aged 25 to 39 in good health and CMV-seronegative. Each CDR3 is given with its conserved first and last residue. The D gene is left open where the match is weak. Size tells how often a clone was seen (once, few, many) or the class of an expanded clone, and some rows leave it out.

size	J	V	D	CDR3	DNA
NA	TRBJ1-5	TRBV30	NA	CACQGTRLNQPQHF	TGTGCCTGTCAGGGTACTCGACTTAATCAGCCCCAGCATTTT
NA	TRBJ2-7	TRBV27	TRBD2	CASSPRLAGGRGYF	TGTGCCAGCAGCCCTCGACTAGCGGGAGGCCGGGGGTACTTC
NA	TRBJ1-4	TRBV19	TRBD1	CASTDRGDATNEKLFF	TGTGCCAGTACGGACAGGGGGGATGCAACTAATGAAAAACTGTTTTTT
NA	TRBJ2-1	TRBV11-2	TRBD2	CASSLASSGYNEQFF	TGTGCCAGCAGCTTAGCTTCTAGCGGTTACAATGAGCAGTTCTTC
NA	TRBJ2-4	TRBV5-1	TRBD1	CASSLADSRDRGAKNIQYF	TGCGCCAGCAGCTTGGCCGACTCCCGGGACAGGGGAGCCAAAAACATTCAGTACTTC
NA	TRBJ2-1	TRBV7-6	NA	CASSRGYEQFF	TGTGCCAGCAGTAGGGGGTATGAGCAGTTCTTC
NA	TRBJ2-2	TRBV4-1	NA	CASSQGPDTGELFF	TGCGCCAGCAGCCAAGGCCCGGACACCGGGGAGCTGTTTTTT
once	TRBJ1-5	TRBV18	NA	CASSPQGESLTQHF	TGTGCCAGCTCACCACAGGGGGAGTCGTTGACCCAGCATTTT
NA	TRBJ2-7	TRBV29-1	TRBD2	CSVEEPAGGTYEQYF	TGCAGCGTTGAAGAACCGGCGGGAGGGACCTACGAGCAGTACTTC
NA	TRBJ2-1	TRBV11-2	TRBD2	CASSLEGGGVYNEQFF	TGTGCCAGCAGCTTAGAAGGCGGGGGGGTTTACAATGAGCAGTTCTTC
NA	TRBJ2-1	TRBV5-4	NA	CASSPTRAYNEQFF	TGTGCCAGCAGCCCAACTAGAGCCTACAATGAGCAGTTCTTC
few	TRBJ1-6	TRBV5-1	NA	CASSRSSYNSPLHF	TGCGCCAGCAGCCGGAGCTCCTATAATTCACCCCTCCACTTT
NA	TRBJ2-4	TRBV2	NA	CASKNQVAKNIQYF	TGTGCCAGCAAGAATCAGGTAGCCAAAAACATTCAGTACTTC
NA	TRBJ1-2	TRBV6-5	NA	CASRPVTGDNYGYTF	TGTGCCAGCAGGCCTGTGACAGGTGATAACTATGGCTACACCTTC
once	TRBJ2-5	TRBV7-3	TRBD2	CSSSPNPSGAQETQYF	TGTTCCAGCAGCCCAAACCCTAGCGGGGCCCAAGAGACCCAGTACTTC
NA	TRBJ2-7	TRBV6-6	NA	CASSSAGRRSYEQYF	TGTGCCAGCAGTTCCGCAGGGAGGCGCTCCTACGAGCAGTACTTC
few	TRBJ2-3	TRBV7-9	NA	CASSFRGSPTDTQYF	TGTGCCAGCAGCTTCAGGGGATCCCCCACAGATACGCAGTATTTT
NA	TRBJ1-2	TRBV11-3	TRBD1	CASSPRTGDSYGYTF	TGTGCCAGCAGCCCCCGGACAGGGGACAGCTATGGCTACACCTTC
NA	TRBJ2-1	TRBV19	TRBD1	CASRLTGGLQFF	TGTGCCAGTAGATTAACAGGGGGCCTGCAGTTCTTC
NA	TRBJ2-1	TRBV30	TRBD2	CAWSRLRERPYNEQFF	TGTGCCTGGAGTCGGTTGCGGGAGCGTCCCTACAATGAGCAGTTCTTC
NA	TRBJ1-1	TRBV6-1	NA	CASSSLDRLNTEAFF	TGTGCCAGCAGTTCCCTCGACAGGTTGAACACTGAAGCTTTCTTT
few	TRBJ1-3	TRBV2	TRBD1	CASSPGQGRISGNTIYF	TGTGCCAGCAGTCCGGGACAGGGACGTATCTCTGGAAACACCATATATTTT
NA	TRBJ2-2	TRBV5-1	NA	CASSLDRGELFF	TGCGCCAGCAGCTTGGATCGCGGGGAGCTGTTTTTT
NA	TRBJ1-4	TRBV6-5	NA	CASDEGHYAEKLFF	TGTGCCAGCGATGAGGGACACTATGCTGAAAAACTGTTTTTT
NA	TRBJ2-2	TRBV11-3	NA	CASSSDTGELFF	TGTGCCAGCAGCTCGGACACCGGGGAGCTGTTTTTT
NA	TRBJ2-5	TRBV7-9	TRBD2	CASSPPGLALETQYF	TGTGCCAGCAGCCCGCCGGGACTAGCTTTGGAGACCCAGTACTTC
NA	TRBJ1-3	TRBV12-5	NA	CASGFPFSGNTIYF	TGTGCTAGTGGTTTCCCATTCTCTGGAAACACCATATATTTT
NA	TRBJ2-7	TRBV5-4	NA	CASSLGAGRLEQYF	TGTGCCAGCAGCTTGGGTGCGGGGCGACTTGAGCAGTACTTC
NA	TRBJ2-3	TRBV7-9	NA	CASERGGLDTQYF	TGTGCCAGCGAAAGAGGGGGATTGGATACGCAGTATTTT
NA	TRBJ1-4	TRBV7-9	NA	CASSLPPRFATNEKLFF	TGTGCCAGCAGCTTACCACCTAGATTTGCAACTAATGAAAAACTGTTTTTT
NA	TRBJ2-1	TRBV7-6	TRBD2	CASSLRGPAGGSSYNEQFF	TGTGCCAGCAGCTTAAGGGGCCCAGCGGGGGGGAGCTCCTACAATGAGCAGTTCTTC
NA	TRBJ2-5	TRBV15	NA	CATSTGTSQETQYF	TGTGCCACCAGCACCGGGACTTCCCAAGAGACCCAGTACTTC
NA	TRBJ2-3	TRBV6-5	NA	CASSYVREWDTQYF	TGTGCCAGCAGTTACGTCCGGGAGTGGGATACGCAGTATTTT
NA	TRBJ2-2	TRBV30	TRBD2	CAWSRSGGANGELFF	TGTGCCTGGAGTAGGAGCGGGGGGGCGAACGGGGAGCTGTTTTTT
NA	TRBJ2-5	TRBV11-3	NA	CASSPHRQETQYF	TGTGCCAGCAGCCCTCACAGACAAGAGACCCAGTACTTC
few	TRBJ1-5	TRBV30	NA	CAWSQDLGNQPQHF	TGTGCCTGGAGCCAGGATTTGGGCAATCAGCCCCAGCATTTT
few	TRBJ2-3	TRBV11-1	NA	CDSSLRPRSSGTDTQYF	TGTGACAGCAGCTTGCGCCCGCGATCTAGTGGCACAGATACGCAGTATTTT
NA	TRBJ2-7	TRBV14	NA	CASSLNRGEQYF	TGTGCCAGCAGCCTAAATAGGGGCGAGCAGTACTTC
NA	TRBJ1-1	TRBV5-5	TRBD1	CASSYTGGTEAFF	TGTGCCAGCAGCTATACAGGGGGAACTGAAGCTTTCTTT
NA	TRBJ2-1	TRBV2	TRBD1	CASSDLGQAYNEQFF	TGTGCCAGCAGTGATCTGGGACAGGCGTACAATGAGCAGTTCTTC
NA	TRBJ2-1	TRBV5-1	NA	CASSLGGRGMIDEQFF	TGCGCCAGCAGCTTGGGCGGAAGGGGTATGATCGATGAGCAGTTCTTC
NA	TRBJ1-2	TRBV6-5	NA	CASSYGPANYGYTF	TGTGCCAGCAGTTACGGTCCGGCTAACTATGGCTACACCTTC
few	TRBJ1-1	TRBV10-3	NA	CASRSHNTEAFF	TGTGCCAGCAGGTCCCATAACACTGAAGCTTTCTTT
NA	TRBJ2-6	TRBV19	NA	CASRDTSGANVLTF	TGTGCCAGTAGAGACACCTCTGGGGCCAACGTCCTGACTTTC
few	TRBJ1-2	TRBV18	NA	CASHQSDTNYGYTF	TGTGCCAGCCACCAGAGCGATACGAACTATGGCTACACCTTC
few	TRBJ2-3	TRBV5-4	NA	CASSLTQGSTDTQYF	TGTGCCAGCAGCCTCACGCAGGGGAGCACAGATACGCAGTATTTT
NA	TRBJ2-2	TRBV18	NA	CASLPKKDTPGELFF	TGTGCCAGCTTGCCCAAGAAGGACACACCCGGGGAGCTGTTTTTT
NA	TRBJ1-2	TRBV27	TRBD1	CASSLGYGQGFNDGYTF	TGTGCCAGCAGTTTGGGGTATGGACAGGGATTTAATGATGGCTACACCTTC
once	TRBJ1-3	TRBV30	NA	CAWSVGGYSSGNTIYF	TGTGCCTGGAGCGTAGGCGGGTACAGCTCTGGAAACACCATATATTTT
NA	TRBJ2-7	TRBV25-1	TRBD1	CASQRGHTDEQYF	TGTGCCAGCCAGAGGGGGCACACCGACGAGCAGTACTTC
NA	TRBJ2-3	TRBV11-2	TRBD2	CASSLIAGSTDTQYF	TGTGCCAGCAGCCTCATAGCGGGAAGCACAGATACGCAGTATTTT
NA	TRBJ1-6	TRBV6-1	NA	CASSLQGVGSPLHF	TGTGCCAGCAGTCTACAGGGAGTGGGTTCACCCCTCCACTTT
once	TRBJ1-1	TRBV19	NA	CASSIGGQNTEAFF	TGTGCCAGTAGTATAGGGGGGCAGAACACTGAAGCTTTCTTT
NA	TRBJ2-1	TRBV7-9	NA	CASSSRAYQGTTYNEQFF	TGTGCCAGCAGCTCACGCGCGTATCAGGGTACCACCTACAATGAGCAGTTCTTC